This T cell receptor (beta chain) was captured by sequencing in a study of OX40 agonist ivuxolimab in advanced cancers. Study-level background: Treatment of patients was with ivuxolimab, an agonistic anti-OX40 (CD134) antibody. Antecedent anti-PD-1, anti-PD-L1 or anti-CTLA-4 therapy was permissible, with roughly 40% having received some.

The study's findings and limits: Clonal expansion was among the lowest in partial responders at 0.1-3.0 mg/kg, especially CD8+. Low normalized T-cell clonal expansion was additionally recorded for some nonresponders.

This clone appeared a single time. What it binds is not known. Clones were read by immunoSEQ multiplex PCR, and TCRdb kept only the in-frame ones, dropping some. Seen here are 100,000 or so clones, about nine tenths observed once, and the top ten hold about 0.29%. The receptor was isolated from an adult with an advanced solid tumor such as melanoma, head and neck, liver or kidney cancer. The starting material was CD4+ or CD8+ T cells sorted from blood, obtained in a trial of the OX40 agonist ivuxolimab.

The CDR3 DNA is TGTGCCAGCAGCCAAGGTGGTCAGAACACCGGGGAGCTGTTTTTT. It specifies CASSQGGQNTGELFF. The genes are TRBV4-2 and TRBJ2-2; D gene uncertain. Germline V lookup: CDR1 LGHNA, CDR2 YNFKEQ. The germline V and J ends were trimmed by 1 base and 1 base, with 7 bases remaining between them. This CDR3 contains 15 residues.